The 26 T cell receptor beta chains reported below all come from one sample, sequenced in a study of OX40 agonist ivuxolimab in advanced cancers. Clones were read by immunoSEQ multiplex PCR, and TCRdb kept only the in-frame ones, dropping some. The sample yields approximately 10,000 clones, roughly 90% seen once. The specimen was CD4+ or CD8+ T cells sorted from blood, collected in a trial of the OX40 agonist ivuxolimab. Every receptor here comes from an adult with an advanced solid tumor such as melanoma, head and neck, liver or kidney cancer.

This chain connects TRBV4-2 to TRBJ2-1; tentatively, D is TRBD1 (6 bases). Germline V gives CDR1 LGHNA, CDR2 YNFKEQ. This CDR3 spans 13 amino acids. Trimming removed 4 bases at V and 9 bases at J, with 13 bases between. In DNA, the CDR3 is TGTGCCAGCAGCCCCTACTTAGGGGGTGAGCAGTTCTTC. As protein: CASSPYLGGEQFF.

The chain employs TRBV30 and TRBJ2-7; 10 bases line up with TRBD1. J lost 7 bases, V lost 3 bases, and 6 bases had no gene match. Germline loops: CDR1 GTSNPN, CDR2 SVGIG (reference sequence). This CDR3 is built from 13 residues. Here the CDR3 DNA reads TGTGCCTGGAGCTGGACAGGGGGAGGGGAGCAGTACTTC. The encoded protein is CAWSWTGGGEQYF.

This clone was seen just once. This chain uses TRBV15 with TRBJ2-7; 8 nucleotides match TRBD2. V was pared by 2 bases and J by 0 bases, with 0 bases of the junction left unmatched. The CDR3 sequence is 14 residues long. Germline V gene lookup returns CDR1 LNHNV and CDR2 YYDKDF (reference sequence). CDR3 sequence reads: CATSRRGGSYEQYF. In nucleotides, the CDR3 is TGTGCCACCAGCAGACGGGGGGGCTCCTACGAGCAGTACTTC.

The chain couples TRBV6-5 to TRBJ2-5; a possible D gene is TRBD1 (5 bases). Trimming removed 0 bases from V and 5 bases from J, with 10 bases in between. The CDR3 runs to 14 residues. CDR1 and CDR2 from the germline V gene are MNHEY and SVGAGI. CDR3 coding DNA: TGTGCCAGCAGTTACTCGAGAGCAGGGGAGACCCAGTACTTC. Protein product: CASSYSRAGETQYF.

V is TRBV5-5 and J is TRBJ1-2; D is ambiguous. This CDR3 region has 12 residues. V gave up 4 bases and J gave up 8 bases, with 12 bases separating them. Germline V gene lookup returns CDR1 SGHKS and CDR2 YYEKEE (reference sequence). The CDR3 spells CASSREPQGYTF. The CDR3 region has the DNA TGTGCCAGCAGCCGGGAGCCCCAAGGCTACACCTTC. Complete variable domain (other parts from reference TRBV5-5 and TRBJ1-2): DAGVTQSPTHLIKTRGQQVTLRCSPISGHKSVSWYQQVLGQGPQFIFQYYEKEERGRGNFPDRFSARQFPNYSSELNVNALLLGDSALYLCASSREPQGYTFGSGTRLTVV.

This chain joins TRBV7-9 and TRBJ1-1; a possible D gene is TRBD1 (6 bases). V was clipped by 4 bases and J by 3 bases, with 9 bases between them. The CDR3 contains 13 residues. In germline, CDR1 is SEHNR, CDR2 FQNEAQ (reference sequence). This CDR3 reads CASSSWTDTEAFF. The CDR3 bases are TGTGCCAGCAGCTCCTGGACAGACACTGAAGCTTTCTTT.

With respect to this clone: A junction end diverges from the germline sequence, so it may reflect a read error. The CDR3 loop is CASSPPRALNF. CDR3 coding DNA: TGTGCCAGCAGCCCCCCACGGGCTCTAAACTTC. This sequence joins TRBV27 and TRBJ2-7, with D uncertain. This CDR3 is 11 amino acids long. The germline gives CDR1 MNHEY, CDR2 SMNVEV (reference sequence).

This clone has a single count. The rearrangement uses TRBV7-9 and TRBJ1-2; D is unclear. CDR1 is SEHNR and CDR2 is FQNEAQ in the germline V gene (reference sequence). Trimming cost V 0 bases and J 4 bases, with 9 bases left between them. This CDR3 has 14 amino acids. CDR3 amino acids: CASSLALGGYGYTF. As DNA, the CDR3 is TGTGCCAGCAGCTTAGCTCTGGGAGGCTATGGCTACACCTTC.

The V and J genes are TRBV13 and TRBJ1-1, with D possibly TRBD1 on 5 matching bases. Per the germline V gene, CDR1 is PRHDT and CDR2 is FYEKMQ (reference sequence). The CDR3 is 15 amino acids. The V end was cut by 4 bases, the J end by 1 base, with 13 bases between. CDR3 in amino acids: CASSYRGSGNTEAFF. CDR3 DNA sequence: TGTGCCAGCAGCTATCGGGGCTCGGGGAACACTGAAGCTTTCTTT.

The chain uses TRBV6-5 and TRBJ2-5; D is ambiguous. This CDR3 has 15 amino acids. Germline V gene data show CDR1 as MNHEY and CDR2 as SVGAGI. V was cut by 0 bases and J by 0 bases, with 8 bases left in between. The CDR3: CASSYSRSYQETQYF. CDR3 coding DNA: TGTGCCAGCAGTTACTCGAGGTCCTACCAAGAGACCCAGTACTTC.

The chain uses TRBV27 and TRBJ2-7, with 7 bases lining up with TRBD1. The CDR3 has 13 amino acids. V lost 6 bases and J lost 2; bases outside the gene matches: 4. The germline V gene encodes CDR1 MNHEY and CDR2 SMNVEV (reference sequence). CDR3 bases: TGTGCCAGCAGCCTGACAGGGACCTACGAGCAGTACTTC. Its protein product is CASSLTGTYEQYF.

The chain couples TRBV6-1 to TRBJ2-3; D may be TRBD1 or TRBD2 (6 bases each). The CDR3 spans 16 residues. Trimming removed 2 bases at V and 0 bases at J, with 12 bases between. Germline CDR1 MNHNS, CDR2 SASEGT. As DNA, the CDR3 is TGTGCCAGCAGTGAATGGGGGGCCTCTAGCACAGATACGCAGTATTTT. Translating it yields CASSEWGASSTDTQYF.

The chain employs TRBV13 and TRBJ2-7, with D unresolved. Germline assignment: CDR1 PRHDT and CDR2 FYEKMQ (reference sequence). The CDR3 sequence is 14 residues long. Trimming pared 2 bases from V and 2 bases from J, leaving 10 bases between. The CDR3 nucleotides are TGTGCCAGCAGCTTATTGGAACAGCCCTACGAGCAGTACTTC. Protein sequence: CASSLLEQPYEQYF.

The V and J genes are TRBV9 and TRBJ1-3; D is ambiguous. Germline V gene data show CDR1 as SGDLS and CDR2 as YYNGEE. The CDR3 spans 16 residues. Trimming took 2 bases from V and 1 from J, leaving 13 bases between them. CDR3 sequence: CASSVEGYQSGNTIYF. The CDR3 bases are TGTGCCAGCAGCGTCGAGGGCTATCAGTCTGGAAACACCATATATTTT. Complete variable domain (other parts from reference TRBV9 and TRBJ1-3): DSGVTQTPKHLITATGQRVTLRCSPRSGDLSVYWYQQSLDQGLQFLIQYYNGEERAKGNILERFSAQQFPDLHSELNLSSLELGDSALYFCASSVEGYQSGNTIYFGEGSWLTVV.

V and J are TRBV11-2 and TRBJ2-3; TRBD2 aligns across 9 bases. Germline assignment: CDR1 SGHAT and CDR2 FQNNGV. Unmatched junction bases numbered 4, after V lost 2 bases and J lost 4 bases. CDR3 size: 15 residues. In DNA, the CDR3 is TGTGCCAGCAGCTTAAGCGGGAGGAGGGCAGATACGCAGTATTTT. As protein: CASSLSGRRADTQYF.

This clone was picked up a small number of times. This sequence joins TRBV19 and TRBJ2-3; D is unclear. The V and J ends lost 6 bases and 5 bases respectively, with 9 bases between them. The germline CDR1 and CDR2 sequences are LNHDA and SQIVND (reference sequence). The CDR3 has 12 residues. DNA of the CDR3: TGTGCCAGTAGGACGAGGCAAGATACGCAGTATTTT. It codes for CASRTRQDTQYF. The full variable domain, completed using reference TRBV19 and TRBJ2-3, is DGGITQSPKYLFRKEGQNVTLSCEQNLNHDAMYWYRQDPGQGLRLIYYSQIVNDFQKGDIAEGYSVSREKKESFPLTVTSAQKNPTAFYLCASRTRQDTQYFGPGTRLTVL.

V is TRBV28 and J is TRBJ2-7; D is ambiguous. Trimming stripped 3 bases from V and 2 bases from J, with 8 bases between. The CDR3 sequence is 13 residues long. CDR1 is MDHEN, CDR2 SYDVKM, per germline. DNA of the CDR3: TGTGCCAGCAGTTTGGGCAGGCCCTACGAGCAGTACTTC. Its protein product is CASSLGRPYEQYF.

The V and J genes are TRBV21-1 and TRBJ2-5; the D call in the table, TRBD1, was not verified against the DNA. TRBV21-1 is given as a pseudogene. The CDR3 has 18 amino acids. CDR3 in DNA: TGTGCCAGCAGCAAAGCGCCCACCGGGACAGGGGGCCAAGAGACCCAGTACTTC. Translation: CASSKAPTGTGGQETQYF.

This chain links TRBV6-6 with TRBJ1-3; no reliable D call. The CDR3 spans 15 residues. V was shortened by 4 bases and J by 2 bases, with 12 bases between the two germline ends. CDR1 is MNHNY, CDR2 SVGAGI, per germline (reference sequence). Here the CDR3 DNA reads TGTGCCAGCAGTTTCGGGCCGGGGACTGGAAACACCATATATTTT. Residues: CASSFGPGTGNTIYF.

This chain links TRBV9 with TRBJ2-7; a weak D match, TRBD1 (5 bases). The ends were cut back, 5 bases at V and 0 bases at J, with 12 bases in the middle. This CDR3 has 14 amino acids. CDR1 and CDR2 from the germline V gene are SGDLS and YYNGEE. The CDR3, as DNA: TGTGCCAGCAGTTCGACAGTGTCCTCCTACGAGCAGTACTTC. Protein: CASSSTVSSYEQYF.

The chain links TRBV5-1 to TRBJ2-7; D is possibly TRBD2 (5 bases). Trimming took off 4 bases at V and 6 bases at J, with 17 bases between the two ends. The CDR3 has 14 amino acids. Per the germline V gene, CDR1 is SGHRS and CDR2 is YFSETQ. The DNA for the CDR3 is TGCGCCAGCAGCCTGACTGGGGAGCCCGGCGAGCAGTACTTC. Its protein product is CASSLTGEPGEQYF.

The J gene is TRBJ2-2, the V gene TRBV4-1; D gene ambiguous. Trimming removed 4 bases from V and 3 bases from J, with 9 bases in between. The CDR3 contains 14 residues. The germline CDR1 and CDR2 sequences are MGHRA and YSYEKL. The CDR3, as DNA: TGCGCCAGCAGCCCATCCCGTGACACCGGGGAGCTGTTTTTT. As protein: CASSPSRDTGELFF.

The genes are TRBV6-5 and TRBJ1-1, with a weak D call TRBD1 (5 bases). The CDR3 runs to 12 residues. V was pared by 4 bases and J by 3 bases, with 6 bases between. Germline V gene lookup returns CDR1 MNHEY and CDR2 SVGAGI. Here the CDR3 reads CASSWGDTEAFF. The CDR3 region has the DNA TGTGCCAGCAGTTGGGGGGACACTGAAGCTTTCTTT.

This chain connects TRBV25-1 to TRBJ2-7; D uncertain. The CDR3 has 11 residues. Germline V lookup: CDR1 MGHDK, CDR2 SYGVNS. V gave up 4 bases and J gave up 5 bases, with 6 bases separating them. The CDR3 DNA reads TGTGCCAGCAGTGCAGGAAACGAGCAGTACTTC. Residues: CASSAGNEQYF.

V usage is TRBV2 and J usage is TRBJ2-7, with 7 nucleotides matching TRBD2. V gave up 7 bases and J gave up 0 bases; unmatched junction bases: 15. The CDR3 extends over 17 amino acids. In germline, CDR1 is SNHLY, CDR2 FYNNEI. CDR3 residues: CASMVREYQDSSYEQYF. The CDR3 DNA reads TGTGCCAGCATGGTGCGGGAGTACCAAGACAGCTCCTACGAGCAGTACTTC.

The genes are TRBV28 and TRBJ2-7; D tentatively fits TRBD1 or TRBD2 (5 bases each). The V end was cut by 6 bases, the J end by 0 bases, with 21 bases between. This CDR3 has 17 residues. CDR1 is MDHEN and CDR2 is SYDVKM in the germline V gene. DNA of the CDR3: TGTGCCAGCAGCCAGCCCCGGGACGAAAGGAGCTCCTACGAGCAGTACTTC. It encodes CASSQPRDERSSYEQYF. The entire variable domain, with the rest obtained from reference TRBV28 and TRBJ2-7, is as follows: DVKVTQSSRYLVKRTGEKVFLECVQDMDHENMFWYRQDPGLGLRLIYFSYDVKMKEKGDIPEGYSVSREKKERFSLILESASTNQTSMYLCASSQPRDERSSYEQYFGPGTRLTVT.